The rows below give T cell receptor beta chains drawn from one sample of a study of T cell responses to AZD1222 COVID-19 vaccine. Here immunoSEQ multiplex PCR was the method, and the copy in TCRdb shows in-frame clones only, minus some. The table includes 150,000 to 200,000 clones, 88% detected once. The material was peripheral blood, obtained on day 0 of AZD1222 vaccination. These receptors were taken from an adult in good health. Each CDR3 is given with its conserved first and last residue. D genes are given only for firm matches. Rows may omit the clone size; those that give it use once, few, many or a size class.

v_call	j_call	clone_size	d_call	cdr3_aa	cdr3_nt
TRBV5-1	TRBJ2-1	.	.	CASSLYGTPTDEQFF	TGCGCCAGCAGCTTATATGGGACTCCTACGGATGAGCAGTTCTTC
TRBV6-2/TRBV6-3	TRBJ2-7	.	TRBD1	CASSYRGQGAARHEQYF	TGTGCCAGCAGTTACCGGGGACAGGGGGCAGCCCGTCACGAGCAGTACTTC
TRBV18	TRBJ1-3	.	.	CASSPDTSSGNTIYF	TGTGCCAGCTCTCCGGACACATCCTCTGGAAACACCATATATTTT
TRBV9	TRBJ2-4	once	TRBD1	CASSASGTGGDIQYF	TGTGCCAGCAGCGCCTCGGGGACAGGGGGAGACATTCAGTACTTC
TRBV28	TRBJ2-4	.	.	CASRPRKGKNIQYF	TGTGCCAGCAGACCCCGGAAGGGGAAAAACATTCAGTACTTC
TRBV10-3	TRBJ2-1	.	.	CAITLRRLDDSYNEQFF	TGTGCCATTACCCTTAGGAGACTAGACGATTCCTACAATGAGCAGTTCTTC
TRBV6-5	TRBJ2-3	.	.	CASRALEGVTDTQYF	TGTGCCAGCAGAGCCCTGGAGGGCGTCACAGATACGCAGTATTTT
TRBV7-9	TRBJ1-5	.	.	CASSLARGLGNQPQHF	TGTGCCAGCAGCTTAGCGCGGGGTTTGGGCAATCAGCCCCAGCATTTT
TRBV7-6	TRBJ2-1	.	.	CASSLDIGPNEQFF	TGTGCCAGCAGCTTAGATATAGGGCCGAATGAGCAGTTCTTC
TRBV7-9	TRBJ1-6	.	TRBD1	CASSSQGGPNSPLHF	TGTGCCAGCAGCTCCCAGGGGGGTCCAAATTCACCCCTCCACTTT
TRBV28	TRBJ1-1	.	.	CASSFWEGPNTEAFF	TGTGCCAGCAGTTTTTGGGAGGGGCCGAACACTGAAGCTTTCTTT
TRBV11-3	TRBJ2-3	.	TRBD2	CASSLAGTSVTDTQYF	TGTGCCAGCAGCTTAGCTGGGACTAGCGTCACAGATACGCAGTATTTT
TRBV28	TRBJ1-4	.	.	CASSLGGPNEKLFF	TGTGCCAGCAGTTTAGGGGGACCTAATGAAAAACTGTTTTTT
TRBV7-2	TRBJ2-1	.	TRBD2	CASRISTGTSRAEQFF	TGTGCCAGCAGGATCTCCACAGGGACTAGCCGGGCTGAGCAGTTCTTC
TRBV11-2	TRBJ2-7	.	TRBD2	CASSKGLAGTEQYF	TGTGCCAGCAGCAAAGGGCTAGCGGGCACCGAGCAGTACTTC
TRBV5-4	TRBJ1-2	once	TRBD1	CASSNRQGFYGYTF	TGTGCCAGCAGCAACCGACAGGGGTTCTATGGCTACACCTTC